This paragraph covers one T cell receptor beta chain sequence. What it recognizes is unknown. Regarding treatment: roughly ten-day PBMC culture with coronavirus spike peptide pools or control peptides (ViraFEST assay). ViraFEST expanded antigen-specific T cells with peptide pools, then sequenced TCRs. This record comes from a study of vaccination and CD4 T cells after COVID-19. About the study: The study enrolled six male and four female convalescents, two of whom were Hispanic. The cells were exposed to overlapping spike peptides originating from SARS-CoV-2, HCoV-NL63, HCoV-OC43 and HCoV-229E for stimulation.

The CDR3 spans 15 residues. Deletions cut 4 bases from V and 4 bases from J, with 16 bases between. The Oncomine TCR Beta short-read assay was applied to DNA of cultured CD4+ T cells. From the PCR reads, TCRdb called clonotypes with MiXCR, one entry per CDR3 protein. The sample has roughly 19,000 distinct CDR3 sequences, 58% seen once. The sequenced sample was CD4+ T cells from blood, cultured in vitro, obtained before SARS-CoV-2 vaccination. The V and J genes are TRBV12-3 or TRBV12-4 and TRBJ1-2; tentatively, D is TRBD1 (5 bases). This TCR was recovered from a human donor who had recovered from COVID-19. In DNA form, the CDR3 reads TGTGCCAGCAGTTCCTGGGGCGGGACTTTCTATGGCTACACCTTC. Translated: CASSSWGGTFYGYTF.